These 2 T cell receptor beta chains originate from one sample sequenced in a study of cytomegalovirus exposure and HLA in healthy donors. The PCR had 60 Vbeta and 13 Jbeta primers. Profiling relied on immunoSEQ multiplex PCR, and the TCRdb table lists in-frame clones only, not all of them. The sample has 200,000 or so clones, over 75% seen once. The source material was PBMCs. The receptors shown here come from a man between 18 and 35 years old in good health and CMV-seronegative.

The chain uses TRBV7-2 and TRBJ2-7; D not resolved. V dropped 5 bases and J dropped 0 bases, with 11 bases sitting between them. The germline gives CDR1 SGHTA, CDR2 FQGNSA. CDR3 length: 14 amino acids. CDR3 region: CASSPPLGSYEQYF. The CDR3 bases are TGTGCCAGCAGCCCCCCTCTAGGCTCCTACGAGCAGTACTTC.

This chain joins TRBV5-6 and TRBJ2-3; 10 bases agree with TRBD1. V was pared by 1 base and J by 2 bases, with 10 bases of the junction left unmatched. Germline CDR1 is SGHDT and CDR2 is YYEEEE. CDR3 size: 18 residues. In nucleotides, the CDR3 is TGTGCCAGCAGCTTGTTCGGGACAGGGGACGTAAACACAGATACGCAGTATTTT. Its protein product is CASSLFGTGDVNTDTQYF.